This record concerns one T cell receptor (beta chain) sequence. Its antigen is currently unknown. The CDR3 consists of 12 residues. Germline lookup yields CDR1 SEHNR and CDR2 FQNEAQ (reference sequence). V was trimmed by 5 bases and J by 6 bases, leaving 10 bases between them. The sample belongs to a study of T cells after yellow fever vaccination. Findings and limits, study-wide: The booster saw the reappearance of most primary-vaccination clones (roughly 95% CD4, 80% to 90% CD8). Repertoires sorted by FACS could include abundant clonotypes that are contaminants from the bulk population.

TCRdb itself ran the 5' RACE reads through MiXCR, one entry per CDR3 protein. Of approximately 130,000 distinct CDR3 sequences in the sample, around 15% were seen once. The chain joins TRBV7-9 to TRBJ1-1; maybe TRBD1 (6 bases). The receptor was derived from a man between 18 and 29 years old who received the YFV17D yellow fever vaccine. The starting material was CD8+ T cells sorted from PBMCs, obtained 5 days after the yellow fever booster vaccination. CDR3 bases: TGTGCCAGCAGCAACCAGGGGCCTGAAGCTTTCTTT. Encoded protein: CASSNQGPEAFF.